This T cell receptor beta chain is drawn from a study of memory CD4+ T cells and cytomegalovirus serostatus. The sort gate was single viable CD3+CD4+CD8-CD45RO+ cells for memory CD4+ T cells. Donors' CMV status reflects serum IgG against pp150, pp28, p38, p52. Study findings and constraints: CD4+ memory repertoires contained about 40% of the roughly 160 reported CMV TCRbeta sequences.

As for this clone: The antigen remains undetermined.

Trimming cost V 6 bases and J 8 bases, with 20 bases left between them. The CDR3 contains 14 residues. Germline CDR1 is SGDLS and CDR2 is YYNGEE. Clones were sequenced by immunoSEQ multiplex PCR, and TCRdb holds only the in-frame ones, with some missing. Here the sample spans about 64,000 clones, 60% to 80% being singletons. The specimen was memory CD4+ T cells from blood. The chain carries TRBV9 and TRBJ1-2; D perhaps matches TRBD1 (5 bases). The source of this sequence is an adult in good health and CMV-seronegative. This CDR3 is CASKSGGEGYGYTF. The CDR3 DNA sequence: TGTGCCAGCAAGAGTGGGGGGGAAGGATACGGCTACACCTTC.